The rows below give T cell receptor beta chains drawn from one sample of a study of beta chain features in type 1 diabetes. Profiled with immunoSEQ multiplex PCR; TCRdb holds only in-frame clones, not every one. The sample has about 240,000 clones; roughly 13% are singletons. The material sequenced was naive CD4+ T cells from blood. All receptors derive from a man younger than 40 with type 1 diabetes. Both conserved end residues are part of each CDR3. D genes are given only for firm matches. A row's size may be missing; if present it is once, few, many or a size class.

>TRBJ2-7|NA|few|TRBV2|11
TGTGCCAGCACTACGATGAACGAGCAGTACTTC
CASTTMNEQYF
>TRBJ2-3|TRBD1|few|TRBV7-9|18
TGTGCCAGCAGCGCCGGGACAGGGACCATCGGTCGCACAGATACGCAGTATTTT
CASSAGTGTIGRTDTQYF
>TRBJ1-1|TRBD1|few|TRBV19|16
TGTGCCAGTCAGACCGGGACAGGGGTTATGAACACTGAAGCTTTCTTT
CASQTGTGVMNTEAFF
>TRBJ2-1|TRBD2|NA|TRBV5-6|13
TGTGCCAGCAGCCCCGGACTAGCGAACGAGCAGTTCTTC
CASSPGLANEQFF
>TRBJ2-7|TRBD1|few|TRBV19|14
TGTGCCAGTAGTATTCTCGGACAGGGAGCAGAGCAGTACTTC
CASSILGQGAEQYF
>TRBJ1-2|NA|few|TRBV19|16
TGTGCCAGTAGTCCTCGGGGTCGGGGGGCAAGCTATGGCTACACCTTC
CASSPRGRGASYGYTF
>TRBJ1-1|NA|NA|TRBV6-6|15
TGTGCCAGCAGTTACCCTCAGGACAGTCACACTGAAGCTTTCTTT
CASSYPQDSHTEAFF
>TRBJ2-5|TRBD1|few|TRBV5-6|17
TGTGCCAGCAGCTTGGGCTGGAACAGGGGGTTCGGGGAGACCCAGTACTTC
CASSLGWNRGFGETQYF
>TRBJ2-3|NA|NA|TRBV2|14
TGTGCCAGCAGTGAAGACAGTACCACAGATACGCAGTATTTT
CASSEDSTTDTQYF
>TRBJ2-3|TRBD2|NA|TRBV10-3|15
TGTGCCATCAGTGATGCTCCTAGCGGGACAGATACGCAGTATTTT
CAISDAPSGTDTQYF
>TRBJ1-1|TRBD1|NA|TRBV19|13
TGTGCCAGTAGTCTCGACAGGGGCACTGAAGCTTTCTTT
CASSLDRGTEAFF
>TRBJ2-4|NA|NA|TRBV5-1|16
TGCGCCAGCAGCTTGGCCGCGGGTTCGGCCAAAAACATTCAGTACTTC
CASSLAAGSAKNIQYF
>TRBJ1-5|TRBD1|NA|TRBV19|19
TGTGCCAGTAGCCCGAACCCTAAACCCGACAGGGGGATAAGTCAGCCCCAGCATTTT
CASSPNPKPDRGISQPQHF
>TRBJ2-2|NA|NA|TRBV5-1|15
TGCGCCAGCAGCGTCGACAACGGGAACACCGGGGAGCTGTTTTTT
CASSVDNGNTGELFF
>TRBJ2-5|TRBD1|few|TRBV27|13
TGTGCCAGCCTCCCGGGACAGGAAGAGACCCAGTACTTC
CASLPGQEETQYF
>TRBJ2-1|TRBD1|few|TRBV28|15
TGTGCCAGCAGTTTGCCGGGACAGGGGGGCAATGAGCAGTTCTTC
CASSLPGQGGNEQFF
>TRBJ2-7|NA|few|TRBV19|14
TGTGCCAGTAGTTTCCAGTCCCGATCCTACGAGCAGTACTTC
CASSFQSRSYEQYF
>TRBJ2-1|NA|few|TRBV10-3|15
TGTGCCATCAGTGTATTTTCCGGGGAAGACAATGAGCAGTTCTTC
CAISVFSGEDNEQFF
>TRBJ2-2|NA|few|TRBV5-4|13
TGTGCCAGCAGCTCCTCCCAGTTCGGGGAGCTGTTTTTT
CASSSSQFGELFF
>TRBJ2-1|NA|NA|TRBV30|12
TGTGCCTGGACCCACCGGGTTGGTGAGCAGTTCTTC
CAWTHRVGEQFF
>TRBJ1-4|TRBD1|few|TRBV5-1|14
TGCGCCAGCAGCGCCGGGACAGATAATGAAAAACTGTTTTTT
CASSAGTDNEKLFF
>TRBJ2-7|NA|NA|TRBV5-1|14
TGCGCCAGCAGCTTGCAAGGCGGGAAGGACGAGCAGTACTTC
CASSLQGGKDEQYF
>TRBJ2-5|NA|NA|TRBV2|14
TGTGCCAGCAGTGACACCGCGGGACTGGAGACCCAGTACTTC
CASSDTAGLETQYF
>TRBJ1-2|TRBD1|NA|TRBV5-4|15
TGTGCCAGCAGCCCTACAGGGGGCGCTTGGTATGGCTACACCTTC
CASSPTGGAWYGYTF
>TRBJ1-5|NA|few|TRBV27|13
TGTGCCAGCAGTTCCGGACAGTTCCTCTCCCAGCATTTT
CASSSGQFLSQHF
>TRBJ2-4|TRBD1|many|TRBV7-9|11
TGTGCCAGCGCAACAGGGGACATTCAGTACTTC
CASATGDIQYF
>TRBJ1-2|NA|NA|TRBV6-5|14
TGTGCCAGCAGTACAGTGGCGAGGGACTATGGCTACACCTTC
CASSTVARDYGYTF
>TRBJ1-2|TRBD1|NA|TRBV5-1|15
TGCGCCAGCAGCTTTAATGGACAGGGGACCTATGGCTACACCTTC
CASSFNGQGTYGYTF
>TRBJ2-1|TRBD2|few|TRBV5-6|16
TGTGCCAGCAGCTTCAAATCGGGAGGGCTTGGGAATGAGCAGTTCTTC
CASSFKSGGLGNEQFF
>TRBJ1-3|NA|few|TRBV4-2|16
TGTGCCAGCAGCCAAGAGAGCGGGACTTTCGGAAACACCATATATTTT
CASSQESGTFGNTIYF
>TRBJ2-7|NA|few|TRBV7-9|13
TGTGCCAGTACTTATATGGCAGGGGTCGAGCAGTACTTC
CASTYMAGVEQYF
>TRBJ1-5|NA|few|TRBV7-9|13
TGTGCCAGCAGCGACCAACCGGGAGAGCCCCAGCATTTT
CASSDQPGEPQHF